A selection of T cell receptor beta chains follows, all from one sample in a study of human T cells and chemical hapten exposure. One entry per CDR3 protein, called by TCRdb with MiXCR from the RACE reads. Of 370,000 or so distinct CDR3 sequences detected, around 5% appear once; the ten largest clones hold around 2.3%. Sequencing used whole blood, obtained in connection with sensitization to the hapten diphenylcyclopropenone (DPC). The origin of the receptors is a woman aged 50 to 60 with alopecia areata. Some clones in this sample may be carry-over from other donors' samples. Each CDR3 is given with its conserved first and last residue. The order of the fields is clone size, V gene, D gene, J gene, CDR3 protein, CDR3 DNA. The D gene is left open where the match is weak. Where a row states a size, it is once, few, many or the class of an expanded clone; other rows omit it.

>many|TRBV4-2|NA|TRBJ1-4
CASSQEVNEKLFF
TGTGCCAGCAGCCAGGAAGTTAATGAAAAACTGTTTTTT
>NA|TRBV6-2/TRBV6-3|NA|TRBJ2-4
CATGLSGLNIQYF
TGTGCCACCGGACTATCAGGACTAAACATTCAGTACTTC
>many|TRBV12-3/TRBV12-4|NA|TRBJ2-3
CASSLGENTQYF
TGTGCCAGCAGTTTAGGTGAAAATACGCAGTATTTT
>many|TRBV27|NA|TRBJ2-1
CASSLNGGNGQFF
TGTGCCAGCAGTTTAAACGGGGGAAATGGGCAGTTCTTC
>many|TRBV7-9|NA|TRBJ2-2
CASSADPSELFF
TGTGCCAGCAGCGCCGACCCCTCGGAGCTGTTTTTT
>NA|TRBV4-2|NA|TRBJ2-5
CASSQEVHSGETQYF
TGTGCCAGCAGCCAAGAAGTACATTCAGGGGAGACCCAGTACTTC
>NA|TRBV28|NA|TRBJ2-3
CASSLGDARTDTQYF
TGTGCCAGCAGTTTAGGGGACGCCCGCACAGATACGCAGTATTTT
>NA|TRBV6-1|TRBD1|TRBJ1-2
CASFSGTGNGYTF
TGTGCCAGCTTTTCGGGGACAGGGAATGGCTACACCTTC
>few|TRBV5-6|TRBD2|TRBJ2-7
CASSPLAGGVYEQYF
TGTGCCAGCAGCCCGCTAGCGGGAGGGGTCTACGAGCAGTACTTC
>NA|TRBV12-3/TRBV12-4|NA|TRBJ1-3
CASSFKNTIYF
TGTGCCAGCAGTTTTAAAAACACCATATATTTT
>NA|TRBV9|TRBD2|TRBJ2-1
CASSATGTGTSGDNEQFF
TGTGCCAGCAGCGCGACGGGAACGGGGACTAGCGGTGACAATGAGCAGTTCTTC
>few|TRBV5-1|NA|TRBJ2-3
CASSFYREASSTDTQYF
TGCGCCAGCAGCTTTTACCGGGAAGCCTCTAGCACAGATACGCAGTATTTT
>many|TRBV15|TRBD1|TRBJ1-5
CATSRDRGRNQPQHF
TGTGCCACCAGCAGGGACAGGGGGAGAAATCAGCCCCAGCATTTT
>many|TRBV29-1|TRBD1|TRBJ2-4
CSVERDSSNIQYF
TGCAGCGTTGAGAGGGACAGCTCAAACATTCAGTACTTC
>NA|TRBV24-1|TRBD2|TRBJ2-1
CATSASRGLAGEEALFF
TGTGCCACCAGTGCAAGTCGAGGTCTAGCGGGGGAAGAAGCCCTGTTCTTC
>many|TRBV28|NA|TRBJ1-1
CASSPILRGFEAFF
TGTGCCAGCAGTCCAATTTTACGGGGTTTTGAAGCTTTCTTT
>many|TRBV4-1|NA|TRBJ1-1
CASSQTALNTEAFF
TGCGCCAGCAGCCAGACAGCCCTGAACACTGAAGCTTTCTTT
>many|TRBV20-1|NA|TRBJ1-1
CSMVGIGEAFF
TGCAGTATGGTAGGGATCGGTGAAGCTTTCTTT
>few|TRBV4-2|NA|TRBJ2-7
CASSQQTGEQYF
TGTGCCAGCAGCCAACAAACGGGGGAGCAGTACTTC
>NA|TRBV28|NA|TRBJ1-1
CASTSVMNTEAFF
TGTGCCAGTACGTCGGTAATGAACACTGAAGCTTTCTTT
>NA|TRBV30|TRBD2|TRBJ2-3
CAWSFTSGRTDTQYF
TGTGCCTGGAGTTTTACTAGCGGGAGAACAGATACGCAGTATTTT
>many|TRBV3-1|NA|TRBJ2-3
CASSPTPDSTDTQYF
TGTGCCAGCAGCCCAACGCCGGACAGCACAGATACGCAGTATTTT
>NA|TRBV30|NA|TRBJ1-1
CAWTPPRVVNTEAFF
TGTGCCTGGACCCCCCCCCGGGTAGTGAACACTGAAGCTTTCTTT
>many|TRBV20-1|NA|TRBJ1-5
CSAAQGSNQPQHF
TGCAGTGCTGCCCAAGGTAGCAATCAGCCCCAGCATTTT
>NA|TRBV9|TRBD2|TRBJ2-5
CASSGTSGSRETQYF
TGTGCCAGCAGCGGAACTAGCGGGAGCCGGGAGACCCAGTACTTC
>NA|TRBV28|TRBD2|TRBJ2-3
CASKPSGRGTDTQYF
TGTGCCAGCAAACCTAGCGGGAGGGGCACAGATACGCAGTATTTT
>NA|TRBV9|TRBD2|TRBJ2-7
CASSGGLATEQYF
TGTGCCTCTTCTGGGGGACTAGCTACCGAGCAGTACTTC
>NA|TRBV15|NA|TRBJ1-1
CATSRVARANTEAFF
TGTGCCACCAGCAGAGTAGCCAGGGCGAACACTGAAGCTTTCTTT
>few|TRBV28|TRBD1|TRBJ2-1
CASSLGTGLSYNEQFF
TGTGCCAGCAGTTTGGGGACAGGACTCTCCTACAATGAGCAGTTCTTC
>few|TRBV6-5|NA|TRBJ1-2
CAVGGMGLYGYTF
TGTGCCGTCGGGGGTATGGGTTTATATGGCTACACCTTC
>few|TRBV14|NA|TRBJ1-1
CASSQAGPPYMNTEAFF
TGTGCCAGCAGCCAAGCAGGACCACCCTATATGAACACTGAAGCTTTCTTT
>many|TRBV6-2/TRBV6-3|NA|TRBJ1-5
CASSYGSSLWPQHF
TGTGCCAGCAGCTACGGCTCATCCCTTTGGCCCCAGCATTTT
>many|TRBV28|NA|TRBJ1-5
CASSLLRQASNQPQHF
TGTGCCAGCAGTTTATTGCGACAGGCTAGCAATCAGCCCCAGCATTTT
>many|TRBV20-1|TRBD1|TRBJ1-4
CSARQGAGEKLFF
TGCAGTGCTAGACAGGGGGCAGGTGAAAAACTGTTTTTT
>many|TRBV9|NA|TRBJ1-5
CASSPGVGANNQPQHF
TGTGCCAGTTCCCCCGGAGTAGGGGCGAACAATCAGCCCCAGCATTTT
>many|TRBV7-2|NA|TRBJ2-1
CASSSKSPYNEQFF
TGTGCCAGCAGCTCGAAGAGCCCCTACAATGAGCAGTTCTTC
>many|TRBV7-3|NA|TRBJ2-3
CASSFGVGDTQYF
TGTGCCAGCAGCTTCGGGGTAGGAGATACGCAGTATTTT
>few|TRBV30|TRBD2|TRBJ2-2
CAWTSGTRGPGELFF
TGTGCCTGGACGTCGGGGACTAGAGGTCCCGGGGAGCTGTTTTTT
>many|TRBV12-3/TRBV12-4|NA|TRBJ2-3
CASTTARGGTQYF
TGTGCCAGCACCACCGCTAGAGGCGGTACGCAGTATTTT
>many|TRBV10-3|NA|TRBJ1-3
CAISDRGNTIYF
TGTGCCATCAGTGATCGGGGGAACACCATATATTTT
>once|TRBV27|TRBD1|TRBJ2-2
CASSWTGSYTGELFF
TGTGCCAGCAGTTGGACAGGGTCCTACACCGGGGAGCTGTTTTTT
>many|TRBV12-3/TRBV12-4|NA|TRBJ1-2
CASGGGFNYGYTF
TGTGCCAGCGGGGGGGGTTTTAACTATGGCTACACCTTC
>few|TRBV4-2|NA|TRBJ2-3
CASSSESADTQYF
TGTGCCAGCAGCTCGGAGAGCGCAGATACGCAGTATTTT
>many|TRBV20-1|NA|TRBJ1-4
CSAGPAGVKEKLFF
TGCAGTGCTGGGCCCGCAGGGGTAAAAGAAAAACTGTTTTTT
>NA|TRBV6-2/TRBV6-3|TRBD2|TRBJ2-7
CASSAHSGTAEQYF
TGTGCCAGCAGTGCCCATAGCGGGACCGCCGAGCAGTACTTC
>many|TRBV29-1|NA|TRBJ2-7
CSVEGGAGLKPYEQYF
TGCAGCGTTGAGGGAGGTGCAGGGCTAAAGCCCTACGAGCAGTACTTC